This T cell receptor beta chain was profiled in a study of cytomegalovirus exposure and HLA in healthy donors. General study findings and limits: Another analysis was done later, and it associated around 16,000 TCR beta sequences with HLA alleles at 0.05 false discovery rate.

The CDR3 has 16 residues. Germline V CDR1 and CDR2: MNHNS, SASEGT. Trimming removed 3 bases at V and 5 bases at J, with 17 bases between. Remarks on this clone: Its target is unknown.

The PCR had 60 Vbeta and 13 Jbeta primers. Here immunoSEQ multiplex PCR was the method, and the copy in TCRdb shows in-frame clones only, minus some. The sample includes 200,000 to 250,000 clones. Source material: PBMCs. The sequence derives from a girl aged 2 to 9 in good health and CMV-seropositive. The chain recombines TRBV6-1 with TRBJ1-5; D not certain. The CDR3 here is CASSDGSPRGHQPQHF. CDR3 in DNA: TGTGCCAGCAGTGACGGGTCCCCCCGGGGTCATCAGCCCCAGCATTTT.